This T cell receptor beta chain is from a study of metastatic and nonmetastatic thyroid tumors. Study overall: Malignant thyroid and benign thyroid patients provided blood and tumor or nodule tissue whose repertoires were compared.

The germline V and J ends were trimmed by 4 bases and 5 bases, with 7 bases remaining between them. Germline V gene data show CDR1 as DFQATT and CDR2 as SNEGSKA (reference sequence). This CDR3 has 11 residues. There were no patients who had received any treatment before thyroid surgery. The table lists this clone with many counts. What it binds is not known. General observations from the study: Reports indicated that malignant thyroid tumors showed significantly higher TCR beta diversity than benign nodules did, in blood and tumor.

TCRdb re-called the PCR reads with MiXCR. Among more than 85,000 clones listed, around 7.8% were seen once. This receptor was obtained from a female donor with papillary thyroid cancer or a benign thyroid nodule (not recorded which). Some clones in this sample may be carry-over from other donors' samples. The J gene is TRBJ2-3, the V gene TRBV20-1, with D tentatively TRBD2 (5 bases). The specimen was blood. This chain's CDR3 is CSATRGDTQYF. In DNA form, the CDR3 reads TGCAGTGCTACTCGGGGAGATACGCAGTATTTT.